The present entry profiles one T cell receptor (beta chain) with its context. Sequencing used immunoSEQ multiplex PCR; TCRdb keeps in-frame clones, though not all of them. The table records roughly 280,000 clones, roughly 90% of them present only once. Germline V gene lookup returns CDR1 MNHEY and CDR2 SVGAGI. The ends were cut back, 4 bases at V and 1 base at J, with 8 bases in the middle. The CDR3 is 14 residues long. This sample is drawn from a study of blood T cell repertoires in COVID-19. The wider study: COVID-19 samples collected from the United States, Italy and Spain covered acute and convalescent phases. Sources were T cells, B-cell-depleted T cells, or PBMCs; the material itself was cDNA or gDNA.

The chain couples TRBV6-5 to TRBJ1-3; TRBD1 might be the D (6 bases). The sequenced sample was peripheral blood. The receptor was derived from a man aged 25 to 40 with active or convalescent COVID-19. The CDR3 spells CASSFGQSGNTIYF. The CDR3 region has the DNA TGTGCCAGCAGTTTCGGACAGTCTGGAAACACCATATATTTT.